A selection of T cell receptor beta chains follows, all from one sample in a study of T cells of healthy individuals. Each CDR3 protein gets one entry after TCRdb re-called the 5' RACE reads with MiXCR. The data hold about 100,000 distinct CDR3 sequences, with around 17% observed a single time. All receptors come from a human donor in good health. Both conserved end residues are part of each CDR3. A D gene is named only where the DNA matches it firmly. Expanded clones are given a class, and other clones once, few, many or no size at all.

abundance	v_gene	d_gene	j_gene	CDR3nt	CDR3aa
many	TRBV28	-	TRBJ2-7	TGTGCCAGCAGCCAACCGAACTACGAGCAGTACTTC	CASSQPNYEQYF
-	TRBV6-1	-	TRBJ1-4	TGTGCCAGCAGTGAAGGACGACCGCGGGAACTGTTTTTT	CASSEGRPRELFF
-	TRBV6-4	-	TRBJ1-5	TGTGCCAGCAGCTCAAGTGGCAATCAGCCCCAGCATTTT	CASSSSGNQPQHF
-	TRBV5-1	-	TRBJ2-5	TGCGCCAGCAGCTTTGGGCAGGGAGAGACCCAGTACTTC	CASSFGQGETQYF
-	TRBV10-3	-	TRBJ1-6	TGTGCCATCAGTGGGACAGCTAATTCACCCCTCCACTTT	CAISGTANSPLHF
many	TRBV28	-	TRBJ2-3	TGTGCCAGCAGCCGGGACCAGGACCCGACAGATACGCAGTATTTT	CASSRDQDPTDTQYF
few	TRBV6-2/TRBV6-3	-	TRBJ2-7	TGTGCCAGCAGCCCCGTTGGTGGGAACTCCTACGAGCAGTACTTC	CASSPVGGNSYEQYF
many	TRBV29-1	-	TRBJ2-7	TGCAGCGTGGGGGTCGACAGCTACGAGCAGTACTTC	CSVGVDSYEQYF
few	TRBV5-1	-	TRBJ2-7	TGCGCCAGCAGCTTGCCCACCGACGAGCAGTACTTC	CASSLPTDEQYF
many	TRBV29-1	TRBD2	TRBJ2-1	TGCAGCGTTGTGTCTTGGACTAGCGGGGTCGATGAGCAGTTCTTC	CSVVSWTSGVDEQFF
many	TRBV24-1	TRBD2	TRBJ2-1	TGTGCCACCAGTGACACAGGACTAGCGGATGAGCAGTTCTTC	CATSDTGLADEQFF
many	TRBV20-1	-	TRBJ2-7	TGCAGTGCTAGGTTGGCTGACTACGAGCAGTACTTC	CSARLADYEQYF
few	TRBV28	-	TRBJ1-2	TGTGCCAGCAGCCGCAGAGCGGGAGGCTACACCTTC	CASSRRAGGYTF
few	TRBV5-1	-	TRBJ2-3	TGCGCCAGCAGCTCCCTGGCGGAGGGGGATACGCAGTATTTT	CASSSLAEGDTQYF
few	TRBV6-2/TRBV6-3	-	TRBJ1-1	TGTGCCAGCAGTTACTCGCTCTCGAGGGCTTTCTTT	CASSYSLSRAFF
-	TRBV4-1	-	TRBJ2-1	TGCGCCAGCAGCCAAGTCAGTGAGTCCAATGAGCAGTTCTTC	CASSQVSESNEQFF
few	TRBV4-1	TRBD2	TRBJ2-3	TGCGCCAGCAGCCCTAGCGGGAGAGTTGCAGATACGCAGTATTTT	CASSPSGRVADTQYF
-	TRBV12-3/TRBV12-4	TRBD1	TRBJ1-4	TGTGCCAGCAGTTCCGGACAGGCCGGCGAAAAACTGTTTTTT	CASSSGQAGEKLFF
many	TRBV15	TRBD2	TRBJ2-5	TGTGCCACCAGCAGAGGTGGACTAGGGGTCCAAGAGACCCAGTACTTC	CATSRGGLGVQETQYF
many	TRBV7-9	-	TRBJ2-4	TGTGCCAGCAGCTTATTCGGCGGCAAAAACATTCAGTACTTC	CASSLFGGKNIQYF
-	TRBV10-3	-	TRBJ2-7	TGTGCCATCAGTCTCCGCAGAGGGGAGCAGTACTTC	CAISLRRGEQYF
few	TRBV7-9	-	TRBJ2-3	TGTGCCAGCAGTGGTTCGCCAGATACGCAGTATTTT	CASSGSPDTQYF
-	TRBV6-5	TRBD1	TRBJ1-2	TGTGCCAGCAGTTACTCGGGGACAGGGGGTCATGGCTACAACTTC	CASSYSGTGGHGYNF
many	TRBV29-1	-	TRBJ2-3	TGCAGCGCCACAGGAGGGGGGGGCACAGATACGCAGTATTTT	CSATGGGGTDTQYF
few	TRBV11-1	-	TRBJ2-1	TGTGCCAGCAGCTTCGCTGGGGACTTTAACAATGAGCAGTTCTTC	CASSFAGDFNNEQFF
-	TRBV9	-	TRBJ2-5	TGTGCCAGCAGCTCCGGAAATGACCGCGGGGCCCAGTACTTC	CASSSGNDRGAQYF
-	TRBV5-1	TRBD2	TRBJ2-2	TGCGCCAGCAGCTTAGGACTAGCGGGAGGTCGGGAGCTGTTTTTT	CASSLGLAGGRELFF
-	TRBV10-3	-	TRBJ2-7	TGTGCCATCCGAGCGGCCTCGAACACCTACGAGCAGTACTTC	CAIRAASNTYEQYF
few	TRBV29-1	-	TRBJ2-7	TGCAGCGTTCTAACAGGGTCCTACTCCTACGAGCAGTACTTC	CSVLTGSYSYEQYF
-	TRBV20-1	-	TRBJ2-1	TGCAGTGCTAGAAACCAGGGGGGGCCTTCCTACAATGAGCAGTTCTTC	CSARNQGGPSYNEQFF
-	TRBV5-1	TRBD2	TRBJ2-7	TGCGCCAGCAGCGCGGGACTAGCGTACGAGCAGTACTTC	CASSAGLAYEQYF
-	TRBV10-2	-	TRBJ2-5	TGCGCCAGCAGTGTAACCCTGAGAGGCGGGACCCAGTACTTC	CASSVTLRGGTQYF
-	TRBV10-3	-	TRBJ2-3	TGTGCCATCAGTGAAAGGAGCGGAAGCACAGATACGCAGTATTTT	CAISERSGSTDTQYF
-	TRBV20-1	-	TRBJ2-7	TGCAGTGCTAGACAGGATATCGAGCAGTACTTC	CSARQDIEQYF
-	TRBV27	-	TRBJ2-7	TGTGCCAGCAGTTTATCGCCTCCCTACGAGCAGTACTTC	CASSLSPPYEQYF
many	TRBV4-3	-	TRBJ1-6	TGCGCCAGCAGCCAAGAGCGGACTTCACCCCTCCACTTT	CASSQERTSPLHF
few	TRBV9	-	TRBJ2-1	TGTGCCAGCAGCGTAGAGGGTAATGAGCAGTTCTTC	CASSVEGNEQFF
-	TRBV7-9	-	TRBJ2-7	TGTGCCAGCAGCTTACCGATAAACCAGGGCGAGCAGTACTTC	CASSLPINQGEQYF
many	TRBV6-5	TRBD2	TRBJ2-1	TGTGCCAGCAGTACCACCTGGACTAGCGGGAGCGGGCAGTTCTTC	CASSTTWTSGSGQFF
few	TRBV20-1	TRBD1	TRBJ1-3	TGCAGTGCTAGAGACCCCGCACAGGGGAGTGGAAACACCATATATTTT	CSARDPAQGSGNTIYF
-	TRBV5-1	-	TRBJ2-3	TGCGCCAGCAGCACTTGGAAACCCACAGATACGCAGTATTTT	CASSTWKPTDTQYF
-	TRBV20-1	-	TRBJ2-5	TGCAGTGCTAGACTTAAAGAGACCCAGTACTTC	CSARLKETQYF
few	TRBV10-3	-	TRBJ2-1	TGTGCCACCCGTCCCCCGGGACTCTTCGACAATGAGCAGTTCTTC	CATRPPGLFDNEQFF
few	TRBV4-3	TRBD2	TRBJ2-1	TGCGCCAGCAGCCAAGGGCGGGGGGCCGATGAGCAGTTCTTC	CASSQGRGADEQFF
-	TRBV10-3	-	TRBJ2-1	TGTGCCATCAGTGAGCGGGCGGGACGGGATGAGCAGTTCTTC	CAISERAGRDEQFF
many	TRBV5-8	-	TRBJ1-5	TGTGCCAGCAGCCTAGGACAGAGGGGAGGCCAGCCCCAGCATTTT	CASSLGQRGGQPQHF
-	TRBV24-1	TRBD1	TRBJ2-2	TGTGCCACCAGTGACCCTAGACAGGGGAACACCGGGGAGCTGTTTTTT	CATSDPRQGNTGELFF
many	TRBV4-2	-	TRBJ1-3	TGTGCCAGCAGCCAGCCCGGCGCAGGAAACACCATATATTTT	CASSQPGAGNTIYF
many	TRBV6-6	-	TRBJ1-4	TGTGCCAGCAGTTACTCGACAGCAACTAATGAAAAACTGTTTTTT	CASSYSTATNEKLFF
few	TRBV6-2/TRBV6-3	-	TRBJ2-5	TGTGCCAGCAGTTCCCCTTCTGGGTCAGCCGGAGCCCAGTACTTC	CASSSPSGSAGAQYF
many	TRBV6-4	-	TRBJ2-1	TGTGCCAGCAGTTTACGGGACGGGAATGAGCAGTTCTTC	CASSLRDGNEQFF
few	TRBV28	TRBD2	TRBJ2-7	TGTGCCAGCAGTTTTAACGGACTAGCGGGAGAAGGAGACTTC	CASSFNGLAGEGDF
-	TRBV4-1	TRBD2	TRBJ2-5	TGCGCCAGCAGCTTCGGACTAGCGGGTCCAGAGACCCAGTACTTC	CASSFGLAGPETQYF
-	TRBV10-3	-	TRBJ2-1	TGTGCCATCAGTGCGGACCAGCGGAGTGAGCAGTTCTTC	CAISADQRSEQFF
-	TRBV6-2/TRBV6-3	-	TRBJ1-5	TGTGCCAGCAGTTACTCAGGGGCTCAGCCCCAGCATTTT	CASSYSGAQPQHF
few	TRBV7-3	TRBD2	TRBJ2-3	TGTGCCAGCAGCCTTAGCGGGGTTCGCACAGATACGCAGTATTTT	CASSLSGVRTDTQYF
-	TRBV7-9	-	TRBJ1-1	TGTGCCAGCACACCCCTGAGGGAGGCTGAAGCTTTCTTT	CASTPLREAEAFF
-	TRBV28	-	TRBJ2-1	TGTGCCAGCAGGGTGGACAGAGTAAACAATGAGCAGTTCTTC	CASRVDRVNNEQFF
few	TRBV6-2/TRBV6-3	-	TRBJ2-1	TGTGCCAGCAGTTACTTGTCTGAGCAGTTCTTC	CASSYLSEQFF